These 8 T cell receptor beta chains originate from one sample sequenced in a study of blood T cells in healthy people across ages (dated by TCRdb to about 2015). Library prep was done by 5' RACE. This sample was sequenced with an Illumina HiSeq 2500. A second PCR of about 7 to 12 cycles was run with a J-beta primer mix and a sample-barcoded 5' primer. TCRdb trimmed public reads at Q25 via fastp, called clones via MiXCR and kept in-frame beta chains. Each CDR3 protein appears once, grouped with its most common genes and DNA. For this sample there are fewer than 650,000 distinct CDR3 sequences; roughly a quarter appear just once. The ten largest clonotypes hold approximately 3.6% of the sample. These data also featured in a second study, about T cells of mothers and their children.

The sample comprised blood. These TCRs come from a boy younger than 10 in good health.

This clonotype was found a few times. J is TRBJ1-1 and V is TRBV12-3 or TRBV12-4, with D perhaps matching TRBD1 (6 bases). Between the trimmed V and J ends, which lost 6 bases and 1 base, there was a span of 12 bases. The CDR3 runs to 14 residues. CDR3 DNA: TGTGCCAGCAGCCTGGCAGGGGCGAACACTGAAGCTTTCTTT. It specifies CASSLAGANTEAFF.

CDR3 in DNA: TGTGCCAGCAGCCGAAGGACAGGGCGTGAAAAACTGTTTTTT. Translated, it gives CASSRRTGREKLFF. The chain couples TRBV14 to TRBJ1-4; 8 bases align to TRBD1. This CDR3 spans 14 amino acids. Germline V gene sequence: CDR1 SGHDN, CDR2 FVKESK. The J segment lost 7 bases and the V segment lost 4 bases, leaving 5 bases of the junction unmatched.

This clonotype came up a few times. The V and J genes are TRBV12-3 or TRBV12-4 and TRBJ1-5; D is undetermined. Trimming took off 7 bases at V and 5 bases at J, with 21 bases between the two ends. The CDR3 consists of 16 residues. CDR3 nucleotides: TGTGCCAGCACCAACCGGGCCGGCAGTTTTGATCAGCCCCAGCATTTT. It is translated as CASTNRAGSFDQPQHF.

V is TRBV5-1 and J is TRBJ1-3, with D unclear. The CDR3 is made up of 14 amino acids. Trimming pared 0 bases from V and 7 bases from J, leaving 11 bases between. Looked up from germline, CDR1 is SGHRS and CDR2 is YFSETQ. The CDR3: CASSLGRGRNTIYF. The CDR3 nucleotides are TGCGCCAGCAGCTTGGGACGCGGCAGGAACACCATATATTTT.

This clonotype has just a few counts. The V gene is TRBV7-2, the J gene TRBJ2-7; TRBD2 might be the D (5 bases). From germline, CDR1 is SGHTA and CDR2 FQGNSA. This CDR3 is 16 amino acids long. V was shortened by 5 bases and J by 2 bases, with 19 bases between the two germline ends. The CDR3 DNA reads as TGTGCCAGCAGCCCCCGGCCAGCGGCCAATCCCTACGAGCAGTACTTC. Protein sequence: CASSPRPAANPYEQYF.

This clonotype was counted once. J is TRBJ2-1 and V is TRBV7-9; D is unresolved. Trimming pared 5 bases from V and 7 bases from J, leaving 15 bases between. The CDR3 length is 14 residues. CDR1 is SEHNR, CDR2 FQNEAQ, per germline (reference sequence). CDR3 region: CASSASLGWNEQFF. In DNA form, the CDR3 reads TGTGCCAGCAGCGCCAGCTTGGGGTGGAATGAGCAGTTCTTC.

The J gene is TRBJ2-7, the V gene TRBV13; 11 bases agree with TRBD2. The CDR3 totals 15 residues. The J segment lost 5 bases and the V segment lost 4 bases, leaving 7 bases of the junction unmatched. The germline V gene has CDR1 PRHDT and CDR2 FYEKMQ (reference sequence). Written as DNA, the CDR3 is TGTGCCAGCAGCTCCCAACTAGCGGGGGAGGACGAGCAGTACTTC. Encoded protein: CASSSQLAGEDEQYF.

This chain connects TRBV6-5 to TRBJ2-2, with 9 bases aligning to TRBD1. The J segment lost 2 bases and the V segment lost 4 bases, leaving 11 bases of the junction unmatched. The CDR3 runs 18 residues. From germline, CDR1 is MNHEY and CDR2 SVGAGI. Here the CDR3 DNA reads TGTGCCAGCAGTTCGTTAACAGGGGGCTTAAAAAACACCGGGGAGCTGTTTTTT. Translated: CASSSLTGGLKNTGELFF.